The sample holds many counts of the clone carrying this T cell receptor beta chain. The antigen is not known. This specimen comes from a study of neurological immune-mediated disorders. Findings of the study overall: Private repertoires in all groups were suggested, as expanded clones shared no CDR3 amino acid sequences across subjects.

Sample time point: longitudinal time-point 1 (baseline). PBMCs stored at -80 C, numbering 2 million, were the origin of the unsorted libraries. Germline lookup yields CDR1 SGHRS and CDR2 YFSETQ. The CDR3 totals 17 residues. V shed 4 bases and J shed 0 bases, with 17 bases lying between them. 5'RACE generated cDNA with 10-nucleotide random UMIs. MiXCR, applied by TCRdb to the 5' RACE reads, yields one record per CDR3 protein. Of about 49,000 distinct CDR3 sequences in the sample, 9% to 10% are singletons; the top ten hold 1.5% to 2%. This TCR derives from a woman aged 40 to 50 in good health. Sequenced sample: PBMCs. The chain links TRBV5-1 to TRBJ1-3; TRBD1 is a possible D gene (5 bases). CDR3 protein: CASSPRGDSSSGNTIYF. The CDR3 DNA reads as TGCGCCAGCAGCCCCCGGGGGGACTCAAGCTCTGGAAACACCATATATTTT.